This TCR beta chain is drawn from a study of shared clonotypes between healthy human individuals. Looking at the study overall: CD4 naive and memory got three plates each, CD8 naive two, CD8 memory one.

Naive CD8 populations comprised CD45RO-negative cells positively selected for CCR7, excluding terminally differentiated effector memory CD45RA+ cells. Recent acute infections and vaccinations were absent in the healthy HIV-negative adult donors. General study points: Naive subsets generally had larger estimated richness than memory subsets.

Germline CDR1 and CDR2: SEHNR and FQNEAQ (reference sequence). This CDR3 comprises 14 residues. Trimming took 5 bases from V and 2 from J, leaving 12 bases between them. Measured with immunoSEQ multiplex PCR; TCRdb has only the in-frame clones, and not every one. The top ten hold about 24% of the sample, which has about 700,000 clones, about 90% seen once. This clone was observed a handful of times. Its antigen is unknown. This TCR came from a man between 25 and 39 years old in good health. This sequence joins TRBV7-9 and TRBJ1-2; D gene ambiguous. Sequenced: naive CD8+ T cells sorted from blood. The CDR3 DNA follows: TGTGCCAGCAGCCCCCCATGGGAGAACTATGGCTACACCTTC. Amino acids: CASSPPWENYGYTF.